One sample yielded the 31 T cell receptor beta chains listed below, sequenced in a study of blood T cell repertoires in COVID-19. Using immunoSEQ multiplex PCR, the repertoire was profiled, and TCRdb retains in-frame clones only, with some absent. This sample carries around 270,000 clones, around 89% of them seen once, and the ten largest clones take roughly 5.1%. Sequenced material: peripheral blood. These receptors all stem from a man aged 40-50 years with acute or convalescent COVID-19.

The gene calls are TRBV5-1 and TRBJ2-3; weak D call: TRBD1 (5 bases). V lost 0 bases and J 1 base, leaving 9 bases between the germline ends. The germline V gene has CDR1 SGHRS and CDR2 YFSETQ. The CDR3 extends over 15 amino acids. The CDR3 coding sequence is TGCGCCAGCAGCTTGGTACAGGCGGGCACAGATACGCAGTATTTT. This gives the protein CASSLVQAGTDTQYF.

The J gene is TRBJ1-6, the V gene TRBV19; unclear D gene. V lost 5 bases and J lost 7, with 12 bases in between. Germline V lookup: CDR1 LNHDA, CDR2 SQIVND (reference sequence). This CDR3 has 14 residues. This CDR3 is CASSLWTGNSPLHF. CDR3 sequence (DNA): TGTGCCAGTAGTCTCTGGACGGGGAATTCACCCCTCCACTTT.

The gene calls are TRBV19 and TRBJ1-4; 11 bases line up with TRBD1. CDR1 and CDR2 from the germline V gene are LNHDA and SQIVND (reference sequence). The V gene end was trimmed by 5 bases and the J gene end by 2 bases; junction bases not matched to a gene: 7. CDR3 length: 17 amino acids. The CDR3 nucleotides are TGTGCCAGTAGTTCCGGGACAGGGGGTATGACTAATGAAAAACTGTTTTTT. The encoded protein is CASSSGTGGMTNEKLFF.

This chain links TRBV6-5 with TRBJ2-1; 10 bases fit TRBD2. The V gene end was trimmed by 6 bases and the J gene end by 5 bases; junction bases not matched to a gene: 7. The germline V gene encodes CDR1 MNHEY and CDR2 SVGAGI. The CDR3 extends over 15 amino acids. The CDR3: CASSLLSGGHNEQFF. DNA for the CDR3: TGTGCCAGCAGCCTTCTTAGCGGGGGGCACAATGAGCAGTTCTTC.

The chain carries TRBV13 and TRBJ2-2; D is uncertain. Per the germline V gene, CDR1 is PRHDT and CDR2 is FYEKMQ (reference sequence). The CDR3 is made up of 14 amino acids. V lost 5 bases and J lost 4, with 11 bases in between. The CDR3: CASSPPEATGELFF. The CDR3 DNA follows: TGTGCCAGCAGCCCCCCAGAGGCCACCGGGGAGCTGTTTTTT.

V usage is TRBV5-1 and J usage is TRBJ2-7; D is ambiguous. The germline CDR1 and CDR2 sequences are SGHRS and YFSETQ. V lost 1 base and J lost 5, with 7 bases in between. The CDR3 covers 12 residues. The CDR3 DNA is TGCGCCAGCAGCTTGTTAGAAAACGAGCAGTACTTC. This gives the protein CASSLLENEQYF.

V and J are TRBV9 and TRBJ1-5; D unclear. CDR3 length equals 16 residues. CDR1 is SGDLS and CDR2 is YYNGEE in the germline V gene. The V end lost 4 bases, the J end lost 6 bases, and 20 bases lay between the germline ends. In DNA, the CDR3 is TGTGCCAGCAGCACATCCCCGGGGAGGGAGAGTCAGCCCCAGCATTTT. This gives the protein CASSTSPGRESQPQHF.

V usage is TRBV19 and J usage is TRBJ2-3, with 8 bases fitting TRBD2. Looked up from germline, CDR1 is LNHDA and CDR2 is SQIVND (reference sequence). V trimming: 8 bases; J trimming: 2 bases; junction bases outside the gene matches: 15. The CDR3 runs to 17 residues. DNA for the CDR3: TGTGCCAGTGGCTCTCAGGAGCGGGGGCCCTTCACAGATACGCAGTATTTT. Encoded protein: CASGSQERGPFTDTQYF.

This chain links TRBV5-4 with TRBJ2-5, with 8 bases lining up with TRBD2. The CDR3 has 14 residues. The germline gives CDR1 SGHNT, CDR2 YYREEE (reference sequence). Losses at the gene ends were 0 bases for V and 5 bases for J; bases not matched to a gene: 3. For the CDR3, the DNA is TGTGCCAGCAGCTTGGCCGGGAGGGACGAGACCCAGTACTTC. Amino acid sequence: CASSLAGRDETQYF.

The genes are TRBV2 and TRBJ2-7; D may be TRBD2 (5 bases). Germline-derived CDR1 and CDR2 are SNHLY and FYNNEI. The V gene lost 8 bases and the J gene lost 0 bases, with 14 bases spanning the gap. There are 14 residues in the CDR3. The chain's CDR3 is CASAIERSSYEQYF. CDR3 bases: TGTGCCAGCGCGATCGAGCGGTCCTCCTACGAGCAGTACTTC. Together with reference TRBV2 and TRBJ2-7, the CDR3 gives the full variable domain: EPEVTQTPSHQVTQMGQEVILRCVPISNHLYFYWYRQILGQKVEFLVSFYNNEISEKSEIFDDQFSVERPDGSNFTLKIRSTKLEDSAMYFCASAIERSSYEQYFGPGTRLTVT.

V usage is TRBV5-4 and J usage is TRBJ2-7, with 9 bases identical to TRBD1. Germline trimming cut 3 bases from V and 4 bases from J; bases unmatched to any gene: 11. Germline V gives CDR1 SGHNT, CDR2 YYREEE (reference sequence). The CDR3 has 16 amino acids. The CDR3 region is CASSSPTGTGFYEQYF. The CDR3, as DNA: TGTGCCAGCAGCTCACCGACCGGGACAGGGTTTTACGAGCAGTACTTC.

In regard to this clone: The sample carries other DNA sequences with the same CDR3. The chain uses TRBV6-5 and TRBJ1-2, with 9 bases lining up with TRBD1. The junction had 5 bases not matched to a gene; V was cut back by 6 bases and J by 6 bases. This CDR3 region has 13 residues. The germline gives CDR1 MNHEY, CDR2 SVGAGI. CDR3 region: CASSSGQGDGYTF. Here the CDR3 DNA reads TGTGCCAGCAGCTCGGGACAGGGTGATGGCTACACCTTC.

The rearrangement uses TRBV7-9 and TRBJ1-4, with no clear D. The CDR3 contains 15 residues. CDR1 SEHNR and CDR2 FQNEAQ come from the germline V gene (reference sequence). Trimming removed 5 bases from V and 0 bases from J, with 10 bases in between. Written as DNA, the CDR3 is TGTGCCAGCAGCCCCCGGTCGGCAACTAATGAAAAACTGTTTTTT. This codes for CASSPRSATNEKLFF.

The chain couples TRBV6-5 to TRBJ1-1, with D possibly TRBD1 on 5 matching bases. The germline V gene has CDR1 MNHEY and CDR2 SVGAGI. The CDR3 totals 14 residues. Trimming took 5 bases from V and 1 from J, leaving 11 bases between them. This CDR3 reads CASSRGGKNTEAFF. The CDR3 DNA reads as TGTGCCAGCAGTCGGGGCGGGAAGAACACTGAAGCTTTCTTT.

The chain uses TRBV25-1 and TRBJ1-6; D might be TRBD1 (5 bases). CDR3 length: 12 amino acids. Trimming took off 5 bases at V and 7 bases at J, with 6 bases between the two ends. CDR1 is MGHDK, CDR2 SYGVNS, per germline. CDR3 in DNA: TGTGCCAGCAGTCGGGGGAATTCACCCCTCCACTTT. This encodes CASSRGNSPLHF.

The chain couples TRBV4-1 to TRBJ1-2, with D unresolved. The CDR3 has 15 amino acids. Germline V lookup: CDR1 MGHRA, CDR2 YSYEKL. V was cut by 4 bases and J by 5 bases, with 17 bases left in between. This chain's CDR3 is CASSLRHPGDYGYTF. The CDR3 nucleotides read TGCGCCAGCAGCCTTAGGCACCCCGGAGATTATGGCTACACCTTC.

The chain links TRBV18 to TRBJ1-6; D uncertain. Germline lookup yields CDR1 KGHSH and CDR2 LQKENI. The CDR3 extends over 15 amino acids. V gave up 2 bases and J gave up 4 bases, with 9 bases separating them. In nucleotides, the CDR3 is TGTGCCAGCTCACCAGGTCCGGGGTATAATTCACCCCTCCACTTT. Translating gives CASSPGPGYNSPLHF.

The V and J genes are TRBV3-1 (or the pseudogene TRBV3-2) and TRBJ1-1; no clear D gene. Between the trimmed V and J ends, which lost 1 base and 5 bases, there was a span of 11 bases. CDR3 length equals 14 residues. In germline, CDR1 is LGHDT, CDR2 YNNKEL (reference sequence). CDR3 sequence (DNA): TGTGCCAGCAGCCAAGGGTCAGGAAGTACTGAAGCTTTCTTT. It yields the protein CASSQGSGSTEAFF.

This sequence joins TRBV3-1 (or the pseudogene TRBV3-2) and TRBJ2-1; TRBD1 matches 10 bases. Germline V CDR1 and CDR2: LGHDT, YNNKEL (reference sequence). Germline trimming cut 0 bases from V and 4 bases from J; bases unmatched to any gene: 3. This CDR3 has 16 amino acids. The CDR3 DNA reads as TGTGCCAGCAGCCAAGACGGACAGGGGGGTTACAATGAGCAGTTCTTC. Protein sequence: CASSQDGQGGYNEQFF.

This chain connects TRBV5-6 to TRBJ1-4; D may be TRBD1 (5 bases). V was pared by 3 bases and J by 2 bases, with 8 bases between. Germline V gives CDR1 SGHDT, CDR2 YYEEEE. CDR3 length: 14 residues. The CDR3 DNA is TGTGCCAGCAGCTCCCGACAGACTAATGAAAAACTGTTTTTT. Translation gives CASSSRQTNEKLFF. Looking up the rest from reference TRBV5-6 and TRBJ1-4 gives the full variable domain: DAGVTQSPTHLIKTRGQQVTLRCSPKSGHDTVSWYQQALGQGPQFIFQYYEEEERQRGNFPDRFSGHQFPNYSSELNVNALLLGDSALYLCASSSRQTNEKLFFGSGTQLSVL.

This clone has a single count. The CDR3 loop reads CASNLKTDSGELFF. Here the CDR3 DNA reads TGTGCCAGCAACCTCAAGACAGACAGCGGGGAGCTGTTTTTT. The genes are TRBV2 and TRBJ2-2; a weak D match, TRBD1 (5 bases). This CDR3 comprises 14 residues. V lost 7 bases to trimming and J lost 7 bases, with 16 bases between them. Germline CDR1 is SNHLY and CDR2 is FYNNEI.

The V and J genes are TRBV6-5 and TRBJ2-3; D might be TRBD1 (6 bases). Germline V gene data show CDR1 as MNHEY and CDR2 as SVGAGI. The CDR3 has 15 amino acids. The ends were cut back, 6 bases at V and 0 bases at J, with 13 bases in the middle. CDR3 in amino acids: CASRPPGASTDTQYF. The CDR3 DNA sequence: TGTGCCAGCAGACCCCCAGGGGCTAGCACAGATACGCAGTATTTT.

The gene calls are TRBV2 and TRBJ2-1; D is undetermined. Per germline, CDR1 SNHLY and CDR2 FYNNEI. The CDR3 loop spans 15 amino acids. The V and J ends lost 2 bases and 2 bases respectively, with 10 bases between them. The CDR3 region has the DNA TGTGCCAGCAGTGAATTTGGTGGCACCTACAATGAGCAGTTCTTC. Protein sequence: CASSEFGGTYNEQFF.

The chain couples TRBV4-1 to TRBJ2-7; D perhaps matches TRBD2 (5 bases). With 1 base removed from V and 4 bases from J, the gap between germline ends came to 8 bases. Germline-derived CDR1 and CDR2 are MGHRA and YSYEKL. CDR3 length: 13 amino acids. CDR3 residues: CASSQGGLYEQYF. CDR3 bases: TGCGCCAGCAGCCAAGGAGGGTTATACGAGCAGTACTTC.

Details on this clone: Other DNA sequences in the sample encode the same CDR3. This chain uses TRBV3-1 (or the pseudogene TRBV3-2) with TRBJ1-3; TRBD1 is a possible D gene (6 bases). Between the trimmed V and J ends, which lost 2 bases and 1 base, there was a span of 6 bases. CDR1 is LGHDT and CDR2 is YNNKEL in the germline V gene (reference sequence). The CDR3 has 14 residues. The CDR3 nucleotides are TGTGCCAGCAGCCAAACAGGGTCTGGAAACACCATATATTTT. Translating it yields CASSQTGSGNTIYF.

The CDR3: CASSLVQRSSGETQYF. DNA for the CDR3: TGCGCCAGCAGCTTGGTACAGCGATCTAGCGGAGAGACCCAGTACTTC. The rearrangement links TRBV5-1 to TRBJ2-5, with 7 bases aligning to TRBD2. Germline values: CDR1 SGHRS, CDR2 YFSETQ. CDR3 size: 16 residues. V trimming: 0 bases; J trimming: 4 bases; junction bases outside the gene matches: 9.

The chain recombines TRBV14 with TRBJ2-1; D might be TRBD1 (6 bases). CDR1 SGHDN and CDR2 FVKESK come from the germline V gene. The CDR3 runs to 17 residues. V gave up 3 bases and J gave up 0 bases, with 15 bases separating them. The CDR3 loop is CASSQALRGSSYNEQFF. CDR3 DNA: TGTGCCAGCAGCCAGGCCCTTAGGGGGAGCTCCTACAATGAGCAGTTCTTC.

The chain couples TRBV10-3 to TRBJ1-3; D unresolved. Trimming left V 0 bases short and J 7 bases short, with 4 bases between. CDR1 ENHRY and CDR2 SYGVKD come from the germline V gene. This CDR3 is 12 amino acids long. The CDR3 here is CAISESSNTIYF. The CDR3 coding sequence is TGTGCCATCAGTGAGTCCTCTAACACCATATATTTT.

J is TRBJ1-1 and V is TRBV7-3, with D tentatively TRBD1 (5 bases). Trimming left V 5 bases short and J 4 bases short, with 14 bases between. The length of the CDR3 is 14 residues. Germline CDR1 is SGHTA and CDR2 is FQGTGA. The CDR3 region has the DNA TGTGCCAGCAGCCGGCTAGGGGAGGGCACTGAAGCTTTCTTT. Residues: CASSRLGEGTEAFF.

V usage is TRBV29-1 and J usage is TRBJ1-2; 7 bases align to TRBD1. The V segment lost 6 bases and the J segment 4 bases; nucleotides outside the gene matches: 5. This CDR3 region has 12 residues. Germline V gives CDR1 SQVTM, CDR2 ANQGSEA. The CDR3 DNA reads TGCAGCGTGGGGCAGGGGGTCTATGGCTACACCTTC. It yields the protein CSVGQGVYGYTF.

This chain uses TRBV19 with TRBJ1-1; D uncertain. Germline V gene sequence: CDR1 LNHDA, CDR2 SQIVND (reference sequence). The CDR3 runs 16 residues. V lost 4 bases, J lost 3 bases, and 18 bases lay in between. DNA for the CDR3: TGTGCCAGTAGTAAGTCAGCCCGGACGGGGTACACTGAAGCTTTCTTT. Its protein is CASSKSARTGYTEAFF.